The present T cell receptor beta chain was sequenced within a study of blood T cell repertoires in COVID-19. Study summary: Collection of acute and convalescent COVID-19 samples took place in the United States, Italy and Spain. The cDNA or gDNA used as material had been derived from T cells, B-cell-depleted T cells, or PBMCs.

This CDR3 has 15 residues. Germline assignment: CDR1 SGHVS and CDR2 FQNEAQ. Trimming at V came to 0 bases and at J to 10 bases, leaving 9 bases not matched to a gene. Original processing methods: Amplification with reference gene primers provided the estimates of nucleated cell counts. TCRdb keeps only in-frame clones here, not all; method: immunoSEQ multiplex PCR. V and J calls and clone size follow that table, whereas D and trimming were derived from the DNA. The sample carries 200,000 to 250,000 clones, 83% recorded once. The material sequenced was peripheral blood. The rearrangement links TRBV7-8 to TRBJ1-1; 9 positions agree with TRBD1. The receptor was isolated from a woman in her fifties or sixties with acute or convalescent COVID-19. The CDR3 nucleotides read TGTGCCAGCAGCTTAGCGGTCGACAGGGGGTCGGGAGCTTTCTTT. Translating gives CASSLAVDRGSGAFF.